The 29 T cell receptor beta chains below were found in one sample sequenced in a study of PD-1 blockade in classical Hodgkin lymphoma. Clones were sequenced by immunoSEQ multiplex PCR, and TCRdb holds only the in-frame ones, with some missing. This sample has about 6,600 clones, with roughly 77% found just once. Each patient experienced a relapse that followed autologous stem cell transplantation, and brentuximab vedotin exposure varied. This specimen consisted of peripheral blood mononuclear cells (PBMCs), obtained at baseline. The source is a human donor with classical Hodgkin lymphoma.

This clone was picked up one time. The chain recombines TRBV15 with TRBJ2-1; 11 positions match TRBD2. Losses at the gene ends were 4 bases for V and 6 bases for J; bases not matched to a gene: 5. The CDR3 totals 15 residues. Germline CDR1 LNHNV, CDR2 YYDKDF (reference sequence). The CDR3 region is CATSMTSGNANEQFF. The CDR3 DNA follows: TGTGCCACCAGCATGACTAGCGGGAACGCCAATGAGCAGTTCTTC.

The CDR3 DNA sequence: TGTGCCAGCAGCTTATCGCCTAGCGGGAACACCGGGGAGCTGTTTTTT. This codes for CASSLSPSGNTGELFF. This chain joins TRBV7-3 and TRBJ2-2; 7 bases fit TRBD2. Germline assignment: CDR1 SGHTA and CDR2 FQGTGA. The CDR3 totals 16 residues. Trimming removed 2 bases from V and 1 base from J; junction bases left unmatched: 4. The full variable domain, rest sourced from reference TRBV7-3 and TRBJ2-2, is GAGVSQTPSNKVTEKGKYVELRCDPISGHTALYWYRQSLGQGPEFLIYFQGTGAADDSGLPNDRFFAVRPEGSVSTLKIQRTERGDSAVYLCASSLSPSGNTGELFFGEGSRLTVL.

The V gene is TRBV7-9, the J gene TRBJ1-1; 7 bases are a match to TRBD1. V dropped 5 bases and J dropped 3; count of bases not matched to a gene: 6. Germline V gene data show CDR1 as SEHNR and CDR2 as FQNEAQ (reference sequence). CDR3 length: 14 amino acids. Here the CDR3 DNA reads TGTGCCAGCAGCCGACAGGGTCGGGACACTGAAGCTTTCTTT. This gives the protein CASSRQGRDTEAFF.

In its sample, this clone was seen a few times. This rearrangement joins TRBV28 to TRBJ2-3, with 11 bases that match TRBD2. Germline V lookup: CDR1 MDHEN, CDR2 SYDVKM. Trimming removed 3 bases from V and 2 bases from J; junction bases left unmatched: 16. The CDR3 runs 20 residues. CDR3 loop: CASSFPGLADHTEFTDTQYF. CDR3 bases: TGTGCCAGCAGTTTCCCGGGACTAGCGGACCACACTGAATTCACAGATACGCAGTATTTT.

This chain links TRBV6-6 with TRBJ2-7; D might be TRBD1 (5 bases). Trimming shortened V by 4 bases and J by 3 bases, and 7 bases separated the two germline ends. CDR3 length equals 12 residues. Germline lookup yields CDR1 MNHNY and CDR2 SVGAGI (reference sequence). CDR3 protein: CASSSQGYEQYF. The CDR3 DNA reads as TGTGCCAGCAGTTCCCAGGGCTACGAGCAGTACTTC.

The rearrangement uses TRBV7-2 and TRBJ1-4; D possibly corresponds to TRBD1 (5 bases). The germline gives CDR1 SGHTA, CDR2 FQGNSA. This CDR3 spans 14 amino acids. V was trimmed by 5 bases and J by 8 bases, leaving 15 bases between them. In DNA, the CDR3 is TGTGCCAGCAGCGACGCGGGACTAGGAGAAAAACTGTTTTTT. As protein: CASSDAGLGEKLFF.

This chain joins TRBV7-8 and TRBJ2-7; D perhaps matches TRBD1 (5 bases). V shed 5 bases and J shed 3 bases, with 11 bases lying between them. The CDR3 runs to 13 residues. Germline loops: CDR1 SGHVS, CDR2 FQNEAQ. The CDR3 spells CASSRTPFYEQYF. In DNA, the CDR3 is TGTGCCAGCAGCCGGACACCATTCTACGAGCAGTACTTC.

The chain couples TRBV6-7 to TRBJ2-7; maybe TRBD1 (5 bases). TRBV6-7 is filed as an ORF, its function uncertain. The CDR3 totals 13 residues. Deletions cut 4 bases from V and 5 bases from J, with 12 bases between. The CDR3 DNA reads TGTGCCAGCAGTTCGGGCACCAGGGACGAGCAGTACTTC. Its translation is CASSSGTRDEQYF.

The rearrangement uses TRBV28 and TRBJ1-2; D is perhaps TRBD1 (6 bases). The CDR3 length is 18 residues. Germline V gene data show CDR1 as MDHEN and CDR2 as SYDVKM. Trimming took 8 bases from V and 4 from J, leaving 29 bases between them. The CDR3 nucleotides are TGTGCCAGCTTCTCGGGGGCGGCAGCTATACCTACTATCTATGGCTACACCTTC. It encodes CASFSGAAAIPTIYGYTF.

This clone has a handful of counts. The chain is built from TRBV5-8 and TRBJ2-5, with 8 positions matching TRBD2. V shed 4 bases and J 4 bases; nucleotides not matched to a gene: 9. This CDR3 is built from 15 residues. CDR1 SGHTS and CDR2 YDEGEE come from the germline V gene. The CDR3 sequence: CASSRLAGLGETQYF. Written as DNA, the CDR3 is TGTGCCAGCAGCAGATTAGCGGGATTGGGAGAGACCCAGTACTTC.

For the CDR3, the DNA is TGTGCTAGTGGTCCCTGGACAGGGCAAACCGGGGAGCTGTTTTTT. The encoded protein is CASGPWTGQTGELFF. The genes are TRBV12-5 and TRBJ2-2; TRBD1 matches 8 bases. The CDR3 has 15 residues. Trimming took 5 bases from V and 5 from J; bases not matched to a gene: 7. The germline gives CDR1 LGHNT, CDR2 FRNRAP.

The chain is built from TRBV6-6 and TRBJ2-1, with a tentative D call TRBD1 (5 bases). The CDR3 consists of 12 residues. Between the trimmed V and J ends, which lost 5 bases and 5 bases, there was a span of 7 bases. The germline CDR1 and CDR2 sequences are MNHNY and SVGAGI (reference sequence). The CDR3 here is CASSPGNNEQFF. CDR3 nucleotides: TGTGCCAGCAGTCCAGGGAACAATGAGCAGTTCTTC.

V gene TRBV19 combines with J gene TRBJ2-7; TRBD2 might be the D (6 bases). Trimming stripped 4 bases from V and 0 bases from J, with 13 bases between. CDR3 size: 15 residues. Germline CDR1 and CDR2: LNHDA and SQIVND (reference sequence). This CDR3 is CASSKGRGFSYEQYF. In DNA, the CDR3 is TGTGCCAGTAGTAAGGGGCGGGGCTTCTCCTACGAGCAGTACTTC.

This rearrangement joins TRBV25-1 to TRBJ2-7; D call uncertain. This CDR3 is 14 amino acids long. Deletions cut 6 bases from V and 5 bases from J, with 17 bases between. CDR1 MGHDK and CDR2 SYGVNS come from the germline V gene. This CDR3 reads CASSELNREHEQYF. The CDR3 bases are TGTGCCAGCAGCGAGCTTAACAGAGAACACGAGCAGTACTTC.

The chain is built from TRBV28 and TRBJ2-3; 7 positions agree with TRBD2. CDR3 length: 14 amino acids. Germline V CDR1 and CDR2: MDHEN, SYDVKM. V shed 6 bases and J 0 bases; nucleotides not matched to a gene: 3. For the CDR3, the DNA is TGTGCCAGCAGGAGCGGGGTGAGCACAGATACGCAGTATTTT. This encodes CASRSGVSTDTQYF.

The genes are TRBV5-4 and TRBJ2-2; possible D gene TRBD2, 5 bases. Germline CDR1 and CDR2: SGHNT and YYREEE (reference sequence). The CDR3 consists of 15 residues. Trimming left V 4 bases short and J 4 bases short, with 14 bases between. The CDR3 DNA follows: TGTGCCAGCAGCCCCTGGGGAGATGGCACCGGGGAGCTGTTTTTT. Amino acids: CASSPWGDGTGELFF.

V usage is TRBV4-2 and J usage is TRBJ2-1; 11 positions match TRBD2. The J segment lost 4 bases and the V segment lost 3 bases, leaving 8 bases of the junction unmatched. Germline CDR1 and CDR2: LGHNA and YNFKEQ. This CDR3 contains 17 residues. The DNA for the CDR3 is TGTGCCAGCAGCCAGTCCGGGACTAGCGGTTCATACAATGAGCAGTTCTTC. As protein: CASSQSGTSGSYNEQFF.

The chain combines TRBV28 with TRBJ1-5; D call uncertain. Trimming took off 1 base at V and 1 base at J, with 8 bases between the two ends. CDR1 MDHEN and CDR2 SYDVKM come from the germline V gene. The CDR3 is 15 amino acids. CDR3 protein: CASSLSGGSNQPQHF. In DNA form, the CDR3 reads TGTGCCAGCAGTTTATCGGGTGGGAGCAATCAGCCCCAGCATTTT.

CDR3 nucleotides: TGTGCCAGCAGGGATACTAGGACAGATACGCAGTATTTT. Its translation: CASRDTRTDTQYF. This chain links TRBV2 with TRBJ2-3; tentative D call: TRBD2 (5 bases). Germline lookup yields CDR1 SNHLY and CDR2 FYNNEI. There are 13 residues in the CDR3. V was trimmed by 6 bases and J by 3 bases, leaving 10 bases between them. Using reference TRBV2 and TRBJ2-3 for the parts outside the CDR3, the full variable domain is EPEVTQTPSHQVTQMGQEVILRCVPISNHLYFYWYRQILGQKVEFLVSFYNNEISEKSEIFDDQFSVERPDGSNFTLKIRSTKLEDSAMYFCASRDTRTDTQYFGPGTRLTVL.

This chain links TRBV7-8 with TRBJ2-3, with D uncertain. In germline, CDR1 is SGHVS, CDR2 FQNEAQ. The CDR3 has 15 amino acids. V was cut by 2 bases and J by 4 bases, with 13 bases left in between. In DNA, the CDR3 is TGTGCCAGCAGCTTATTTGGTCCCCCCGCAGATACGCAGTATTTT. This gives the protein CASSLFGPPADTQYF.

The chain has TRBV7-9 and TRBJ1-1, with D uncertain. The CDR3 has 15 amino acids. V lost 3 bases to trimming and J lost 1 base, with 12 bases between them. CDR1 SEHNR and CDR2 FQNEAQ come from the germline V gene (reference sequence). CDR3 region: CASSFPSGQNTEAFF. Written as DNA, the CDR3 is TGTGCCAGCAGCTTTCCTTCCGGGCAGAACACTGAAGCTTTCTTT.

This clone occurred once. The chain employs TRBV7-9 and TRBJ2-7; D call uncertain. The CDR3 runs 13 residues. Germline lookup yields CDR1 SEHNR and CDR2 FQNEAQ (reference sequence). V gave up 1 base and J gave up 4 bases, with 8 bases separating them. CDR3 bases: TGTGCCAGCAGCTTAGTATCGAGGTACGAGCAGTACTTC. Its protein product is CASSLVSRYEQYF.

The chain recombines TRBV4-1 with TRBJ1-4; D gene uncertain. V was clipped by 2 bases and J by 4 bases, with 14 bases between them. The V gene's germline CDR1 is MGHRA and CDR2 YSYEKL. This CDR3 contains 16 residues. Here the CDR3 reads CASSQTPHGLNEKLFF. CDR3 DNA: TGCGCCAGCAGCCAAACACCCCACGGACTTAATGAAAAACTGTTTTTT.

The chain joins TRBV28 to TRBJ2-1; 7 bases align to TRBD1. J was trimmed by 3 bases and V by 6 bases; bases with no gene match: 8. This CDR3 has 15 amino acids. Looked up from germline, CDR1 is MDHEN and CDR2 is SYDVKM. CDR3 in amino acids: CASSLDRDLYNEQFF. The DNA for the CDR3 is TGTGCCAGCAGCCTCGACAGGGACCTCTACAATGAGCAGTTCTTC.

The rearrangement joins TRBV5-1 to TRBJ2-2; no clear D. Germline V gene lookup returns CDR1 SGHRS and CDR2 YFSETQ. The CDR3 is made up of 16 amino acids. Trimming left V 4 bases short and J 0 bases short, with 13 bases between. The CDR3 nucleotides are TGCGCCAGCAGCCCCTTAACAGCAGCGAACACCGGGGAGCTGTTTTTT. It is translated as CASSPLTAANTGELFF.

The V gene is TRBV28, the J gene TRBJ2-5; the match to TRBD2 covers 7 bases. CDR3 length: 15 amino acids. Trimming at V came to 7 bases and at J to 5 bases, leaving 13 bases not matched to a gene. Germline CDR1 and CDR2: MDHEN and SYDVKM. The CDR3 region is CASNLGMGEGETQYF. The CDR3 DNA reads as TGTGCCAGCAACCTGGGAATGGGGGAGGGGGAGACCCAGTACTTC.

The sample holds one count of this clone. This chain links TRBV4-1 with TRBJ1-1; no definite D call. Germline V gives CDR1 MGHRA, CDR2 YSYEKL. The ends were cut back, 1 base at V and 0 bases at J, with 12 bases in the middle. The CDR3 contains 16 residues. The DNA for the CDR3 is TGCGCCAGCAGCCAAGCGAACATGGGAATGAACACTGAAGCTTTCTTT. Protein: CASSQANMGMNTEAFF.

This clone came up once. Mismatch with germline at one junction end may stem from a read error. The V gene is TRBV28, the J gene TRBJ2-2, with TRBD2 identical over 12 bases. This CDR3 region has 15 residues. Germline CDR1 reads MDHEN; CDR2 reads SYDVKM. CDR3 coding DNA: TGTGCCAGCAGTCTAGCGGGAGGGAACAACGGGGAGCTGTTTTTT. This codes for CASSLAGGNNGELFF.

With regard to this clone: This specimen includes other DNA sequences encoding the same CDR3. V and J are TRBV27 and TRBJ2-7; D uncertain. Germline V gene lookup returns CDR1 MNHEY and CDR2 SMNVEV (reference sequence). V was shortened by 5 bases and J by 5 bases, with 10 bases between the two germline ends. The CDR3 spans 12 residues. The CDR3 loop is CASSRLVNEQYF. As DNA, the CDR3 is TGTGCCAGCAGTCGGCTAGTCAACGAGCAGTACTTC.